Below, 21 T cell receptor beta chains from the same sample are listed, as sequenced in a study of blood T cell repertoires in COVID-19. The table came from immunoSEQ multiplex PCR; TCRdb's copy has only in-frame clones and leaves some out. The profile shows 500,000 to 600,000 clones, 85% to 90% of them singletons. Source material: peripheral blood. These receptors were collected from a woman between 50 and 59 years old with COVID-19, enrolled during active disease.

The J gene is TRBJ2-1, the V gene TRBV4-1; 8 positions agree with TRBD2. CDR1 is MGHRA, CDR2 YSYEKL, per germline. The CDR3 has 15 residues. The J segment lost 8 bases and the V segment lost 1 base, leaving 7 bases of the junction unmatched. The CDR3 nucleotides are TGCGCCAGCAGCCAAGCGGGGGGGCCGGTGGATGAGCAGTTCTTC. Amino acid sequence: CASSQAGGPVDEQFF.

In its sample, this clone was seen a few times. CDR3 region: CAWSSGGAQHF. The CDR3 DNA sequence: TGTGCCTGGAGTTCCGGGGGAGCCCAGCATTTT. The chain couples TRBV30 to TRBJ1-5; tentative D call: TRBD1 (5 bases). CDR1 is GTSNPN, CDR2 SVGIG, per germline (reference sequence). This CDR3 spans 11 amino acids. V lost 2 bases, J lost 11 bases, and 10 bases lay in between.

In this sample, this clone turned up once. The chain links TRBV9 to TRBJ2-7, with TRBD1 identical over 11 bases. The CDR3 length is 15 residues. Trimming removed 4 bases from V and 4 bases from J; junction bases left unmatched: 7. CDR1 and CDR2 from the germline V gene are SGDLS and YYNGEE. The CDR3 region has the DNA TGTGCCAGCAGCAGGACAGGGGGCCCTAGGTACGAGCAGTACTTC. Translated: CASSRTGGPRYEQYF. Complete variable domain (other parts from reference TRBV9 and TRBJ2-7): DSGVTQTPKHLITATGQRVTLRCSPRSGDLSVYWYQQSLDQGLQFLIQYYNGEERAKGNILERFSAQQFPDLHSELNLSSLELGDSALYFCASSRTGGPRYEQYFGPGTRLTVT.

The V and J genes are TRBV6-5 and TRBJ1-5, with a tentative D call TRBD1 (6 bases). Trimming stripped 10 bases from V and 2 bases from J, with 18 bases between. This CDR3 has 15 residues. CDR1 MNHEY and CDR2 SVGAGI come from the germline V gene. Here the CDR3 reads CATGQGTDGNQPQHF. Written as DNA, the CDR3 is TGTGCCACGGGGCAGGGGACCGATGGCAATCAGCCCCAGCATTTT.

This clone occurred once. The rearrangement uses TRBV3-1 (or the pseudogene TRBV3-2) and TRBJ2-7; D is uncertain. In germline, CDR1 is LGHDT, CDR2 YNNKEL (reference sequence). The V and J ends lost 1 base and 7 bases respectively, with 14 bases between them. The CDR3 is 14 amino acids. CDR3 sequence reads: CASSQGQTPAEQYF. The CDR3 DNA is TGTGCCAGCAGCCAAGGTCAGACTCCGGCTGAGCAGTACTTC.

The J gene is TRBJ1-2, the V gene TRBV14; 7 positions match TRBD1. CDR1 is SGHDN, CDR2 FVKESK, per germline. Trimming at V came to 6 bases and at J to 4 bases, leaving 8 bases not matched to a gene. CDR3 size: 14 residues. The CDR3 is CASSPNRGGYGYTF. The CDR3 nucleotides read TGTGCCAGCAGTCCGAACAGGGGAGGCTATGGCTACACCTTC.

The chain links TRBV9 to TRBJ1-5; D may be TRBD1 (6 bases). This CDR3 has 14 residues. V lost 0 bases to trimming and J lost 6 bases, with 10 bases between them. Germline V CDR1 and CDR2: SGDLS, YYNGEE. The CDR3 region has the DNA TGTGCCAGCAGCGTAGAGGGACAAGGTCAGCCCCAGCATTTT. Its protein product is CASSVEGQGQPQHF.

V and J are TRBV20-1 and TRBJ2-7; unclear D gene. V was shortened by 3 bases and J by 7 bases, with 10 bases between the two germline ends. The CDR3 totals 11 residues. The germline CDR1 and CDR2 sequences are DFQATT and SNEGSKA (reference sequence). CDR3 loop: CSASFAGEQYF. Written as DNA, the CDR3 is TGCAGTGCTAGTTTCGCCGGTGAGCAGTACTTC.

This rearrangement joins TRBV28 to TRBJ2-5; no clear D. This CDR3 is built from 12 residues. V was shortened by 6 bases and J by 5 bases, with 10 bases between the two germline ends. CDR1 and CDR2 (germline): MDHEN, SYDVKM. The CDR3 reads CASRSSSETQYF. The CDR3, as DNA: TGTGCCAGCAGATCTTCTTCGGAGACCCAGTACTTC.

The chain joins TRBV12-3 or TRBV12-4 to TRBJ1-2; weak D call: TRBD1 (6 bases). This CDR3 has 13 amino acids. Between the trimmed V and J ends, which lost 8 bases and 6 bases, there was a span of 16 bases. The CDR3: CASGNRAEDGYTF. The CDR3 DNA sequence: TGTGCCAGCGGAAACAGGGCCGAGGATGGCTACACCTTC.

This sequence joins TRBV9 and TRBJ2-7, with TRBD2 identical over 10 bases. Unmatched junction bases numbered 8, after V lost 4 bases and J lost 1 base. CDR3 length equals 16 residues. CDR1 SGDLS and CDR2 YYNGEE come from the germline V gene. CDR3 sequence reads: CASSPGLAGVSYEQYF. As DNA, the CDR3 is TGTGCCAGCAGCCCCGGGCTAGCGGGGGTATCCTACGAGCAGTACTTC. The full variable domain, its missing parts supplied by reference TRBV9 and TRBJ2-7, is DSGVTQTPKHLITATGQRVTLRCSPRSGDLSVYWYQQSLDQGLQFLIQYYNGEERAKGNILERFSAQQFPDLHSELNLSSLELGDSALYFCASSPGLAGVSYEQYFGPGTRLTVT.

The chain links TRBV3-1 (or the pseudogene TRBV3-2) to TRBJ2-1; TRBD2 matches 11 bases. The CDR3 extends over 15 amino acids. Germline lookup yields CDR1 LGHDT and CDR2 YNNKEL (reference sequence). The ends lost 6 bases at V and 8 bases at J; junction bases unmatched: 9. The CDR3 spells CASRTTLAGVDEQFF. In nucleotides, the CDR3 is TGTGCCAGCAGAACAACACTAGCGGGAGTAGATGAGCAGTTCTTC.

The chain has TRBV15 and TRBJ2-7, with D tentatively TRBD2 (6 bases). The CDR3 contains 14 residues. V gave up 1 base and J gave up 0 bases, with 7 bases separating them. The V gene's germline CDR1 is LNHNV and CDR2 YYDKDF (reference sequence). CDR3 protein: CATSRGGDSYEQYF. DNA of the CDR3: TGTGCCACCAGCAGAGGGGGGGACTCCTACGAGCAGTACTTC.

This clone has just a few counts. The chain uses TRBV5-1 and TRBJ1-1; D is unclear. CDR3 length: 13 residues. Germline values: CDR1 SGHRS, CDR2 YFSETQ. Trimming stripped 3 bases from V and 5 bases from J, with 11 bases between. Here the CDR3 DNA reads TGCGCCAGCAGCTCAAACGGGTTAACTGAAGCTTTCTTT. It codes for CASSSNGLTEAFF.

The chain couples TRBV2 to TRBJ2-5, with 7 bases aligning to TRBD1. The V gene's germline CDR1 is SNHLY and CDR2 FYNNEI. The trim removed 3 bases at V and 2 bases at J, leaving 6 bases unmatched. This CDR3 comprises 15 residues. CDR3 DNA sequence: TGTGCCAGCAGTGATAGGGACAGCTCTCAAGAGACCCAGTACTTC. Protein sequence: CASSDRDSSQETQYF. Supplemented by reference TRBV2 and TRBJ2-5, the full variable domain reads EPEVTQTPSHQVTQMGQEVILRCVPISNHLYFYWYRQILGQKVEFLVSFYNNEISEKSEIFDDQFSVERPDGSNFTLKIRSTKLEDSAMYFCASSDRDSSQETQYFGPGTRLLVL.

The chain employs TRBV5-1 and TRBJ1-2, with TRBD1 matching 7 bases. The CDR3 runs 13 residues. The trim removed 0 bases at V and 8 bases at J, leaving 4 bases unmatched. Germline V gives CDR1 SGHRS, CDR2 YFSETQ. In nucleotides, the CDR3 is TGCGCCAGCAGCTTGGGGACAGGATGGGGCTACACCTTC. Translated, it gives CASSLGTGWGYTF.

The chain is built from TRBV29-1 and TRBJ1-2; TRBD1 aligns across 9 bases. The CDR3 covers 14 residues. V was clipped by 4 bases and J by 7 bases; unmatched bases: 10. The V gene's germline CDR1 is SQVTM and CDR2 ANQGSEA. The CDR3, as DNA: TGCAGCGTTGTACTTAAAGGGACAGGGCTTGGCTACACCTTC. Protein sequence: CSVVLKGTGLGYTF.

This chain links TRBV12-3 or TRBV12-4 with TRBJ1-5; 7 bases are shared with TRBD1. V trimming: 6 bases; J trimming: 6 bases; junction bases outside the gene matches: 5. CDR3 length equals 13 residues. CDR3 amino acids: CASSDRAGQPQHF. The CDR3 nucleotides read TGTGCCAGCAGCGACAGGGCGGGTCAGCCCCAGCATTTT.

V and J are TRBV19 and TRBJ2-1; D is undetermined. The CDR3 is 12 residues long. The V and J ends lost 3 bases and 5 bases respectively, with 5 bases between them. Per germline, CDR1 LNHDA and CDR2 SQIVND (reference sequence). The CDR3 DNA sequence: TGTGCCAGTAGTATGAGTAACAATGAGCAGTTCTTC. This codes for CASSMSNNEQFF.

This chain connects TRBV3-1 (or the pseudogene TRBV3-2) to TRBJ2-1; 7 bases map to TRBD2. J was trimmed by 2 bases and V by 1 base; bases with no gene match: 14. The CDR3 length is 19 residues. The germline V gene has CDR1 LGHDT and CDR2 YNNKEL (reference sequence). Here the CDR3 DNA reads TGTGCCAGCAGCCAAGTGACAACGAGGGCTAGCGGCGCCTACAATGAGCAGTTCTTC. This encodes CASSQVTTRASGAYNEQFF.

The rearrangement joins TRBV19 to TRBJ1-2; 8 bases match TRBD1. CDR1 LNHDA and CDR2 SQIVND come from the germline V gene (reference sequence). CDR3 size: 15 residues. V trimming: 3 bases; J trimming: 5 bases; junction bases outside the gene matches: 8. For the CDR3, the DNA is TGTGCCAGTAGTATGTACGGACAGGGAACTTATGGCTACACCTTC. Protein: CASSMYGQGTYGYTF.